The entry that follows covers one TCR beta chain sequence. The data derive from a study of blood T cell repertoires in COVID-19. CDR1 and CDR2 (germline): SGHRS, YFSETQ. With 3 bases removed from V and 1 base from J, the gap between germline ends came to 9 bases. The CDR3 length is 14 residues. Under the authors' procedure: For nucleated cells, counts were estimated from reference gene primer amplification. Clones were read by immunoSEQ multiplex PCR, and TCRdb kept only the in-frame ones, dropping some. V and J calls plus clone size are reproduced from that table; the DNA served to infer D and trimming. The profile shows roughly 100,000 clones, more than 80% of them singletons.

The chain is built from TRBV5-1 and TRBJ2-3; tentatively, D is TRBD1 (6 bases). This receptor was taken from a woman in her sixties or seventies with acute or convalescent COVID-19. Sequenced sample: peripheral blood. CDR3 DNA sequence: TGCGCCAGCAGCTCCAGGGGTCGCACAGATACGCAGTATTTT. This sequence encodes CASSSRGRTDTQYF.